The 14 T cell receptor beta chains reported below all come from one sample, sequenced in a study of vaccination and CD4 T cells after COVID-19 (dated by TCRdb to the early 2020s). This specimen's treatment or condition label, per the study, means: approximately nine-day PBMC culture with coronavirus spike peptide pools or control peptides (ViraFEST assay). CD4+ T cells from unexposed donors were collected before the COVID-19 pandemic (2011-2018). Library generation was performed with PCR. Sequencer: Illumina iSeq 100. DNA from cultured CD4+ T cells underwent TCR sequencing with the Oncomine TCR Beta short-read assay at the Johns Hopkins FTIC core. The QIAamp micro DNA kit was used to extract genomic DNA from the cultured CD4+ T cells. TCRdb reworked the public reads: Q25 trimming with fastp, MiXCR clone assembly, productive beta chains retained. Each CDR3 protein gets just one entry, which takes the most common genes and DNA from the rows behind it. Within this sample are around 7,100 distinct CDR3 sequences, with about a third of them counted one time only. The ten largest clonotypes hold approximately 31% of the sample.

These receptors' targets are unknown. Specimen: CD4+ T cells from blood, cultured in vitro. All receptors come from a human donor in good health.

The V gene is TRBV27, the J gene TRBJ2-6; D is undetermined. The V gene's germline CDR1 is MNHEY and CDR2 SMNVEV (reference sequence). The length of the CDR3 is 16 residues. Trimming took 6 bases from V and 0 from J, leaving 12 bases between them. CDR3 amino acids: CASRGQLDSGANVLTF. The CDR3 coding sequence is TGTGCCAGCAGAGGCCAGCTAGACTCTGGGGCCAACGTCCTGACTTTC.

This clonotype has just a few counts. This chain uses TRBV20-1 with TRBJ1-3, with TRBD1 matching over 9 bases. The CDR3 extends over 15 amino acids. Germline CDR1 is DFQATT and CDR2 is SNEGSKA (reference sequence). With V trimmed by 6 bases and J by 2 bases, 8 bases remained unmatched. This CDR3 reads CSAPWTGDAGNTIYF. CDR3 in DNA: TGCAGTGCACCATGGACAGGGGATGCTGGAAACACCATATATTTT.

This clonotype has just a few counts. The rearrangement uses TRBV6-2 or TRBV6-3 and TRBJ1-2, with D unclear. This CDR3 contains 11 residues. From germline, CDR1 is MNHEY and CDR2 SVGEGT. The CDR3 coding sequence is TGTGCTTCGGAACCTGGGGATGGCTACACCTTC. It codes for CASEPGDGYTF.

The CDR3: CASSPGAGGSTDTQYF. CDR3 bases: TGTGCCAGCAGCCCAGGGGCTGGTGGTAGCACAGATACGCAGTATTTT. This chain joins TRBV4-2 and TRBJ2-3; possible D gene TRBD1, 6 bases. Germline CDR1 reads LGHNA; CDR2 reads YNFKEQ. This CDR3 has 16 amino acids. The V end lost 4 bases, the J end lost 0 bases, and 14 bases lay between the germline ends.

This clonotype was seen a handful of times. The rearrangement links TRBV28 to TRBJ2-3; D may be TRBD1 (7 bases). The length of the CDR3 is 15 residues. Looked up from germline, CDR1 is MDHEN and CDR2 is SYDVKM. The germline V and J ends were trimmed by 6 bases and 3 bases, with 16 bases remaining between them. The CDR3 loop reads CASSEEQGRTDTQYF. In nucleotides, the CDR3 is TGTGCCAGCAGCGAGGAACAGGGGAGGACAGATACGCAGTATTTT.

This clonotype was recorded a few times. This chain connects TRBV20-1 to TRBJ2-5; TRBD2 agrees at 11 bases. CDR3 size: 15 residues. J gave up 3 bases and V 0 bases, and 3 bases lay outside the gene matches. Germline values: CDR1 DFQATT, CDR2 SNEGSKA (reference sequence). The CDR3 DNA is TGCAGTGCTAGAGATTCTAGCGGGGGGAAAGAGACCCAGTACTTC. It translates to CSARDSSGGKETQYF.

The chain is built from TRBV24-1 and TRBJ2-5; D may be TRBD1 (6 bases). The CDR3 consists of 14 residues. CDR1 and CDR2 (germline): KGHDR, SFDVKD. Trimming took 7 bases from V and 2 from J, leaving 13 bases between them. Here the CDR3 reads CATSPRGPQETQYF. CDR3 in DNA: TGTGCCACCAGCCCCAGGGGTCCTCAAGAGACCCAGTACTTC.

The rearrangement links TRBV7-9 to TRBJ2-5; weak D call: TRBD1 (5 bases). V lost 0 bases to trimming and J lost 3 bases, with 11 bases between them. The CDR3 contains 15 residues. The germline V gene encodes CDR1 SEHNR and CDR2 FQNEAQ (reference sequence). This CDR3 is CASSLARATKETQYF. In nucleotides, the CDR3 is TGTGCCAGCAGCTTAGCCAGGGCTACCAAAGAGACCCAGTACTTC. Full variable domain (outside the CDR3, taken from reference TRBV7-9 and TRBJ2-5): DTGVSQNPRHKITKRGQNVTFRCDPISEHNRLYWYRQTLGQGPEFLTYFQNEAQLEKSRLLSDRFSAERPKGSFSTLEIQRTEQGDSAMYLCASSLARATKETQYFGPGTRLLVL.

J is TRBJ2-7 and V is TRBV5-3, with TRBD2 matching over 8 bases. TRBV5-3 qualifies as an ORF whose function is uncertain. Trimming at V came to 4 bases and at J to 2 bases, leaving 23 bases not matched to a gene. The CDR3 extends over 20 amino acids. This CDR3 reads CARSGHSLAVQPVIAYEQYF. CDR3 nucleotide sequence: TGTGCCAGAAGCGGCCACTCACTAGCGGTGCAGCCGGTAATTGCCTACGAGCAGTACTTC.

CDR3 nucleotides: TGTGCCAGCACCCACTCCAGGGGGCTGAGCACCGGGGAGCTGTTTTTT. Amino acids: CASTHSRGLSTGELFF. The V gene is TRBV7-9, the J gene TRBJ2-2; 8 bases map to TRBD1. This CDR3 has 16 residues. Trimming removed 7 bases from V and 4 bases from J; junction bases left unmatched: 11. The germline V gene has CDR1 SEHNR and CDR2 FQNEAQ (reference sequence).

CDR3 sequence (DNA): TGTGCCATCAGTGAGTCGGGGGGACTTGTTACTGAAGCTTTCTTT. Its protein product is CAISESGGLVTEAFF. V usage is TRBV10-3 and J usage is TRBJ1-1; possibly TRBD1 for D (5 bases). CDR1 and CDR2 from the germline V gene are ENHRY and SYGVKD. V was pared by 0 bases and J by 5 bases, with 13 bases between. The CDR3 consists of 15 residues.

This sequence joins TRBV5-4 and TRBJ1-5; D remains ambiguous. CDR1 is SGHNT and CDR2 is YYREEE in the germline V gene (reference sequence). The CDR3 contains 13 residues. Between the trimmed V and J ends, which lost 5 bases and 0 bases, there was a span of 6 bases. CDR3 DNA: TGTGCCAGCAGTCTAGATAGCAATCAGCCCCAGCATTTT. Translation gives CASSLDSNQPQHF.

The chain recombines TRBV12-3 or TRBV12-4 with TRBJ2-1; D may be TRBD2 (5 bases). The V gene lost 6 bases and the J gene lost 5 bases, with 11 bases spanning the gap. The CDR3 is 13 amino acids. The CDR3 DNA follows: TGTGCCAGCAGGCCTCGGGGAGACAATGAGCAGTTCTTC. This sequence encodes CASRPRGDNEQFF.

The table lists this clonotype with a count of one. As DNA, the CDR3 is TGTGCCAGCAGTACACGGACGGACCTTTTCTTT. This gives the protein CASSTRTDLFF. V usage is TRBV28 and J usage is TRBJ1-1; D is unresolved. The V end lost 5 bases, the J end lost 13 bases, and 14 bases lay between the germline ends. Germline-derived CDR1 and CDR2 are MDHEN and SYDVKM. The CDR3 length is 11 residues.